This entry describes one T cell receptor (beta chain). The sample belongs to a study of blood T cell repertoires in COVID-19. Study-wide background: Both acute and convalescent COVID-19 samples were obtained from the United States, Italy and Spain. Sample material is recorded as cDNA or gDNA derived from T cells, B-cell-depleted T cells, or PBMCs.

V lost 7 bases and J lost 10, with 17 bases in between. Germline V gene lookup returns CDR1 GTSNPN and CDR2 SVGIG (reference sequence). This CDR3 is 13 amino acids long. Per the original data handling: Estimation of nucleated cell counts relied on the amplification of reference gene primers. Method: immunoSEQ multiplex PCR; TCRdb's copy keeps in-frame clones and lacks some. V, J and clone size reflect that table, while D and trimming were determined from the DNA. The top ten hold 4% to 5.5% of the sample, which has 90,000 to 120,000 clones, 84% seen once. This sequence originates from a human donor in a cohort sampled during active COVID-19. V usage is TRBV30 and J usage is TRBJ1-6; possibly TRBD1 for D (6 bases). Sequencing was carried out using peripheral blood. CDR3: CAYEGQSSSPLHF. The DNA for the CDR3 is TGTGCCTACGAAGGACAGTCGAGCTCACCCCTCCACTTT. The full variable domain, its missing parts supplied by reference TRBV30 and TRBJ1-6, is SQTIHQWPATLVQPVGSPLSLECTVEGTSNPNLYWYRQAAGRGLQLLFYSVGIGQISSEVPQNLSASRPQDRQFILSSKKLLLSDSGFYLCAYEGQSSSPLHFGNGTRLTVT.